One sample yielded the 14 T cell receptor beta chains listed below, sequenced in a study of blood T cells in healthy people across ages. The use of a sample-barcoded 5' primer and a J-beta primer mix characterized a second PCR of 7 to 11 cycles. MiXCR was run by TCRdb on the 5' RACE reads, yielding one entry per CDR3 protein. The repertoire holds roughly 640,000 distinct CDR3 sequences, with 25% to 35% as singletons. Material: blood. The receptors originated from a woman older than 75 in good health.

The V call is TRBV6-6, the J call TRBJ2-2; 13 bases are shared with TRBD2. Germline CDR1 is MNHNY and CDR2 is SVGAGI (reference sequence). The CDR3 totals 16 residues. V was clipped by 7 bases and J by 4 bases; unmatched bases: 6. As DNA, the CDR3 is TGTGCCAGCAACCTACTAGCGGGGGGGACCACCGGGGAGCTGTTTTTT. This sequence encodes CASNLLAGGTTGELFF.

About this clonotype itself: One junction end does not reproduce the germline sequence, and a read error may be involved. CDR3 amino acids: CTWSGVAANQPQHF. The CDR3 region has the DNA TGTACCTGGAGTGGGGTTGCAGCTAATCAGCCCCAGCATTTT. V is TRBV30 and J is TRBJ1-5; D remains unclear. In germline, CDR1 is GTSNPN, CDR2 SVGIG (reference sequence). The length of the CDR3 is 14 residues.

This clonotype has more than one count but fewer than ten. The chain employs TRBV30 and TRBJ1-2; possibly TRBD1 for D (5 bases). This CDR3 is 13 amino acids long. Germline V gene lookup returns CDR1 GTSNPN and CDR2 SVGIG (reference sequence). Trimming cost V 3 bases and J 2 bases, with 10 bases left between them. This CDR3 reads CAWSTTANYGYTF. The CDR3 DNA is TGTGCCTGGAGCACGACAGCGAACTATGGCTACACCTTC. The whole variable domain, filled in from reference TRBV30 and TRBJ1-2, reads SQTIHQWPATLVQPVGSPLSLECTVEGTSNPNLYWYRQAAGRGLQLLFYSVGIGQISSEVPQNLSASRPQDRQFILSSKKLLLSDSGFYLCAWSTTANYGYTFGSGTRLTVV.

Concerning this clonotype itself: It may be a read error: a sequence one base away is much more abundant. V gene TRBV2 combines with J gene TRBJ2-1, with TRBD2 matching 11 bases. The CDR3 contains 15 residues. Looked up from germline, CDR1 is SNHLY and CDR2 is FYNNEI. Written as DNA, the CDR3 is TGTGCCAGCAGTGAGGCGGGACTAGCGGTGAATGAGCAGGTCTTC. Protein sequence: CASSEAGLAVNEQVF.

In this sample, this clonotype turned up many times. V usage is TRBV3-1 and J usage is TRBJ2-5, with D possibly being TRBD2 (6 bases). V dropped 4 bases and J dropped 3 bases, with 12 bases sitting between them. Germline CDR1 is LGHDT and CDR2 is YNNKEL (reference sequence). There are 14 residues in the CDR3. The CDR3 coding sequence is TGTGCCAGCAGCCCTCGGGACTCGGAAGAGACCCAGTACTTC. It codes for CASSPRDSEETQYF.

This clonotype was recorded at least ten times. V is TRBV6-5 and J is TRBJ1-2; perhaps TRBD1 as D (6 bases). Per germline, CDR1 MNHEY and CDR2 SVGAGI. Trimming left V 5 bases short and J 3 bases short, with 13 bases between. This CDR3 has 14 amino acids. The CDR3 nucleotides read TGTGCCAGCAGTCCTCTCGACAGGCACTATGGCTACACCTTC. The encoded protein is CASSPLDRHYGYTF.

This clonotype occurred many times. This chain connects TRBV5-5 to TRBJ1-2, with unresolved D. CDR1 is SGHKS, CDR2 YYEKEE, per germline (reference sequence). The CDR3 has 13 residues. The ends were cut back, 0 bases at V and 8 bases at J, with 11 bases in the middle. CDR3 DNA: TGTGCCAGCAGCTTGGTCGTGGCGCCGGGCTACACCTTC. Translated, it gives CASSLVVAPGYTF.

This clonotype has only one observation. Germline is not matched at one junction end, which may reflect a read error. V gene TRBV12-3 or TRBV12-4 combines with J gene TRBJ2-3; D remains unclear. CDR3 size: 15 residues. CDR3 DNA: TGTGCCAGCAGTTTTTCCGGACCTAGAGCAGATGCGCAGTATTTT. It yields the protein CASSFSGPRADAQYF.

The chain couples TRBV9 to TRBJ2-3, with D perhaps TRBD1 (6 bases). CDR1 is SGDLS, CDR2 YYNGEE, per germline. The germline V and J ends were trimmed by 0 bases and 0 bases, with 8 bases remaining between them. There are 15 residues in the CDR3. The CDR3: CASSVGGQSTDTQYF. The CDR3 nucleotides are TGTGCCAGCAGCGTAGGAGGACAGAGCACAGATACGCAGTATTTT.

This clonotype was seen many times. The chain uses TRBV10-3 and TRBJ2-3, with D perhaps matching TRBD2 (6 bases). There are 15 residues in the CDR3. Deletions cut 10 bases from V and 2 bases from J, with 19 bases between. CDR1 is ENHRY, CDR2 SYGVKD, per germline. This CDR3 reads CATEFGTHSTDTQYF. Here the CDR3 DNA reads TGTGCCACCGAATTCGGGACTCACTCCACAGATACGCAGTATTTT.

The chain uses TRBV6-2 or TRBV6-3 and TRBJ1-6, with TRBD1 as a possible D gene (5 bases). The CDR3 is 16 amino acids. CDR1 is MNHEY and CDR2 is SVGEGT in the germline V gene. Trimming cost V 7 bases and J 1 base, with 14 bases left between them. The CDR3 DNA reads TGTGCCAGCACCAAACGGGGGGGATCCTATAATTCACCCCTCCACTTT. It codes for CASTKRGGSYNSPLHF.

V and J are TRBV6-6 and TRBJ2-5, with unresolved D. This CDR3 has 14 amino acids. V shed 7 bases and J shed 11 bases, with 23 bases lying between them. CDR1 and CDR2 (germline): MNHNY, SVGAGI (reference sequence). CDR3 bases: TGTGCCAGCACTCCGGCAAGGGCCGGCAATGAGCAGTACTTC. This sequence encodes CASTPARAGNEQYF.

About this clonotype itself: It may be a read error: a sequence one base away is much more abundant. The chain uses TRBV21-1 and TRBJ2-5; the D call TRBD1 from the table was never checked on the DNA. TRBV21-1 is a recognized pseudogene. The CDR3 has 17 residues. Here the CDR3 reads CASSKKRGQSGKNEQYF. CDR3 bases: TGTGCCAGCAGCAAAAAGCGGGGACAGTCGGGTAAGAATGAGCAGTACTTC.

This clonotype was counted many times. The chain combines TRBV15 with TRBJ2-6, with D unclear. Trimming pared 0 bases from V and 4 bases from J, leaving 7 bases between. Looked up from germline, CDR1 is LNHNV and CDR2 is YYDKDF (reference sequence). The CDR3 is 15 amino acids. The CDR3 DNA follows: TGTGCCACCAGCAGAGATCAATCCGGGGCCAACGTCCTGACTTTC. Protein product: CATSRDQSGANVLTF.